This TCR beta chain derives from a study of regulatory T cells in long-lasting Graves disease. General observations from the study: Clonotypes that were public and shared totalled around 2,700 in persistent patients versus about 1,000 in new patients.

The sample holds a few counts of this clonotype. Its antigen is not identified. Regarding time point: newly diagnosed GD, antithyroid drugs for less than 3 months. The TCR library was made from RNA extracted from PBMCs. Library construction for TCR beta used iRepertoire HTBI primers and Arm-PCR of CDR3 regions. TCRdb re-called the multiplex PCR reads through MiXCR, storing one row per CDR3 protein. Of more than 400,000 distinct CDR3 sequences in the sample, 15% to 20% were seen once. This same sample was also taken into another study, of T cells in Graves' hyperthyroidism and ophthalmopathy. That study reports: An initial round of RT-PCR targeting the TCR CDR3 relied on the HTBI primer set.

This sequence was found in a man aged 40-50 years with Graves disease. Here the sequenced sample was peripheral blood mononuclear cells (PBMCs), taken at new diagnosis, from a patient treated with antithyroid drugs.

As DNA, the CDR3 is TGTGCCAGCAGTTTGAGGGCGGCGAGGATGGATCAGCCCCAGCATTTT. Its translation: CASSLRAARMDQPQHF. The chain uses TRBV27 and TRBJ1-5, with no clear D. Trimming pared 3 bases from V and 5 bases from J, leaving 17 bases between. The germline V gene has CDR1 MNHEY and CDR2 SMNVEV (reference sequence). The CDR3 has 16 amino acids.